The source of this TCR beta chain is a study of T cell changes during pregnancy in multiple sclerosis. The repertoire was sequenced with immunoSEQ multiplex PCR; TCRdb's copy has only in-frame clones and lacks some. This table holds 40,000 to 55,000 clones, approximately 90% found once. Germline V gene data show CDR1 as MGHRA and CDR2 as YSYEKL. This CDR3 has 18 residues. Trimming took 3 bases from V and 0 from J, leaving 19 bases between them. This chain uses TRBV4-1 with TRBJ2-3; TRBD1 might be the D (6 bases). Sequencing was performed on CD8+ T cells from peripheral blood mononuclear cells, taken in the second trimester of pregnancy. The receptor was derived from a female donor with multiple sclerosis, enrolled in a pregnancy study. The DNA of the CDR3 is TGCGCCAGCAGCCAGGACCCGGGACAACCGGCTAGCACAGATACGCAGTATTTT. It translates to CASSQDPGQPASTDTQYF.